One sample yielded the 12 T cell receptor beta chains listed below, sequenced in a study of blood T cell repertoires in COVID-19 (dated by TCRdb to about 2020). The library came from the immunoSEQ multiplex PCR assay. TCRdb obtained this table from immuneACCESS and retained in-frame rearrangements with V and J assigned. These tables miss some clones; where compared with another copy, unresolved V genes account for less than half of the shortfall, and the remainder is unexplained. Recorded for this sample are about 190,000 clones; approximately 90% of them occurred a single time. The leading ten clones occupy around 1.2% of the sample. Sequencing used peripheral blood. The receptor source for this set is a man in his thirties or forties with acute or convalescent COVID-19.

The rearrangement joins TRBV28 to TRBJ1-6, with D unresolved. The ends were cut back, 4 bases at V and 7 bases at J, with 14 bases in the middle. There are 15 residues in the CDR3. Looked up from germline, CDR1 is MDHEN and CDR2 is SYDVKM. CDR3 loop: CASSSPGGLNSPLHF. CDR3 bases: TGTGCCAGCAGTTCCCCAGGAGGCCTCAATTCACCCCTCCACTTT.

The chain uses TRBV6-1 and TRBJ2-2, with 11 bases aligning to TRBD1. This CDR3 is 15 amino acids long. The germline CDR1 and CDR2 sequences are MNHNS and SASEGT. V lost 6 bases and J lost 4; bases outside the gene matches: 4. The CDR3 DNA sequence: TGTGCCAGCAGAACCGGGACAGGGGGCACCGGGGAGCTGTTTTTT. Translation gives CASRTGTGGTGELFF.

To note about this clone: The junction does not match germline at one end; this may be a read error. This chain connects TRBV9 to TRBJ2-3; D gene uncertain. The germline gives CDR1 SGDLS, CDR2 YYNGEE. The CDR3 consists of 14 residues. As DNA, the CDR3 is TGTGCCAGCACCGTAGGGCCCAACCCCGATACGCAGTATTTT. It encodes CASTVGPNPDTQYF.

The chain joins TRBV7-9 to TRBJ2-1, with D possibly being TRBD2 (6 bases). The germline gives CDR1 SEHNR, CDR2 FQNEAQ (reference sequence). The V and J ends lost 2 bases and 4 bases respectively, with 15 bases between them. This CDR3 is 16 amino acids long. The CDR3 sequence: CASSLSAGKMYNEQFF. DNA of the CDR3: TGTGCCAGCAGCTTATCGGCGGGAAAGATGTACAATGAGCAGTTCTTC.

This chain joins TRBV19 and TRBJ1-2, with TRBD1 matching over 8 bases. The CDR3 extends over 13 amino acids. Germline loops: CDR1 LNHDA, CDR2 SQIVND (reference sequence). Trimming cost V 5 bases and J 7 bases; bases outside gene matches: 6. The CDR3 DNA reads as TGTGCCAGTAGTGGGACAGGTCACAGTGGCTACACCTTC. Amino acid sequence: CASSGTGHSGYTF.

On this clone: One junction end does not reproduce the germline sequence, and a read error may be involved. The V call is TRBV7-7, the J call TRBJ2-1; D is possibly TRBD2 (6 bases). The CDR3 extends over 15 amino acids. Germline lookup yields CDR1 SSHAT and CDR2 FNYEAQ (reference sequence). CDR3 region: CASSPRREPYNEQFF. The CDR3 bases are TGTGCTAGCAGCCCCCGGCGGGAACCTTACAATGAGCAGTTCTTC. The variable domain in full, completed from reference TRBV7-7 and TRBJ2-1, reads GAGVSQSPRYKVTKRGQDVTLRCDPISSHATLYWYQQALGQGPEFLTYFNYEAQPDKSGLPSDRFSAERPEGSISTLTIQRTEQRDSAMYRCASSPRREPYNEQFFGPGTRLTVL.

This chain joins TRBV30 and TRBJ1-2; tentatively, D is TRBD1 (5 bases). Germline values: CDR1 GTSNPN, CDR2 SVGIG (reference sequence). Trimming took off 2 bases at V and 5 bases at J, with 18 bases between the two ends. CDR3 length: 15 residues. CDR3 nucleotides: TGTGCCTGGAGTCTCGGGGGGGGGAGAAGATATGGCTACACCTTC. It codes for CAWSLGGGRRYGYTF. Complete variable domain (other parts from reference TRBV30 and TRBJ1-2): SQTIHQWPATLVQPVGSPLSLECTVEGTSNPNLYWYRQAAGRGLQLLFYSVGIGQISSEVPQNLSASRPQDRQFILSSKKLLLSDSGFYLCAWSLGGGRRYGYTFGSGTRLTVV.

This chain links TRBV9 with TRBJ1-1; the match to TRBD1 covers 9 bases. The length of the CDR3 is 17 residues. The germline V gene has CDR1 SGDLS and CDR2 YYNGEE. V dropped 4 bases and J dropped 1; count of bases not matched to a gene: 11. The CDR3 is CASSNFLGGQGNTEAFF. CDR3 DNA: TGTGCCAGCAGCAACTTCCTAGGGGGACAGGGGAACACTGAAGCTTTCTTT.

This rearrangement joins TRBV9 to TRBJ1-1; D not certain. Germline assignment: CDR1 SGDLS and CDR2 YYNGEE. The length of the CDR3 is 14 residues. The V and J ends lost 3 bases and 1 base respectively, with 10 bases between them. CDR3 protein: CASSERASNTEAFF. The CDR3 DNA reads as TGTGCCAGCAGCGAGAGAGCATCGAACACTGAAGCTTTCTTT.

This clone was observed once. This chain uses TRBV5-1 with TRBJ1-1; 7 nucleotides align to TRBD1. The V gene end was trimmed by 3 bases and the J gene end by 5 bases; junction bases not matched to a gene: 4. CDR1 and CDR2 from the germline V gene are SGHRS and YFSETQ. The CDR3 is made up of 13 amino acids. CDR3: CASSSGQKTEAFF. CDR3 sequence (DNA): TGCGCCAGCAGCTCGGGACAGAAGACTGAAGCTTTCTTT.

The V gene is TRBV18, the J gene TRBJ1-1; perhaps TRBD1 as D (5 bases). Trimming cost V 3 bases and J 11 bases, with 22 bases left between them. The V gene's germline CDR1 is KGHSH and CDR2 LQKENI. The CDR3 covers 15 residues. The CDR3 DNA follows: TGTGCCAGCTCACCGGTTCCGGGCGGGGCCGGAGGGGCTTTCTTT. Translated: CASSPVPGGAGGAFF.

The rearrangement links TRBV11-3 to TRBJ2-3, with D perhaps matching TRBD1 (6 bases). The CDR3 contains 15 residues. V was pared by 5 bases and J by 2 bases, with 14 bases between. Germline lookup yields CDR1 SGHNT and CDR2 YENEEA. Written as DNA, the CDR3 is TGTGCCAGCAGCCTTGGACAGTTATACACAGATACGCAGTATTTT. Amino acids: CASSLGQLYTDTQYF.